In its sample, the clone carrying this TCR beta chain was seen once. No antigen is known for it. No neoadjuvant therapy was given to the selected pancreatic ductal adenocarcinoma patients before their surgery. This CDR3 is 14 amino acids long. Trimming cost V 1 base and J 5 bases, with 11 bases left between them. The germline V gene encodes CDR1 SGHAT and CDR2 FQNNGV. This sample is part of a study of T cells in pancreatic ductal adenocarcinoma. Regarding the study as a whole: This surgical cohort overrepresents the minority presenting with early-stage disease. Blood clonality (around 0.066) did not differ significantly from tumor (about 0.112).

Repertoires were generated with immunoSEQ multiplex PCR, while TCRdb's copy carries only in-frame clones and drops some. The repertoire holds over 90,000 clones, with nearly 95% as singletons. The rearrangement uses TRBV11-2 and TRBJ1-2, with a possible D match to TRBD1 (6 bases). The sequencing sample was made of PBMCs. The source is a human donor with pancreatic ductal adenocarcinoma. CDR3 residues: CASSLGTATYGYTF. The DNA for the CDR3 is TGTGCCAGCAGCTTAGGGACAGCGACTTATGGCTACACCTTC.